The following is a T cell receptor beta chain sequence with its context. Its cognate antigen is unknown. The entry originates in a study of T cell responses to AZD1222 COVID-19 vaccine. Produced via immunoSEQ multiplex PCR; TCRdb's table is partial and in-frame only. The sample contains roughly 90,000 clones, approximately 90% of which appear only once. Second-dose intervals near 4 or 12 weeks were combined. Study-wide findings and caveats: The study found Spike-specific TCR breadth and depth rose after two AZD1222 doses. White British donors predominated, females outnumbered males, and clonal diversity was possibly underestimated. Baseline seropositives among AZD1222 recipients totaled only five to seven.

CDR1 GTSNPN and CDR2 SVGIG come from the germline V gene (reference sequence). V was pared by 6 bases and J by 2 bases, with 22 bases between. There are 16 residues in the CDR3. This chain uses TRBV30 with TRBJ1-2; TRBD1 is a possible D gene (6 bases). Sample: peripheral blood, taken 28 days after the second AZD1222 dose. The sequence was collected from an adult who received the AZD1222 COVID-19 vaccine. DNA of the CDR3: TGTGCCTGCAGAGGCGGGGGGGCGACGGTAAACTATGGCTACACCTTC. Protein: CACRGGGATVNYGYTF.